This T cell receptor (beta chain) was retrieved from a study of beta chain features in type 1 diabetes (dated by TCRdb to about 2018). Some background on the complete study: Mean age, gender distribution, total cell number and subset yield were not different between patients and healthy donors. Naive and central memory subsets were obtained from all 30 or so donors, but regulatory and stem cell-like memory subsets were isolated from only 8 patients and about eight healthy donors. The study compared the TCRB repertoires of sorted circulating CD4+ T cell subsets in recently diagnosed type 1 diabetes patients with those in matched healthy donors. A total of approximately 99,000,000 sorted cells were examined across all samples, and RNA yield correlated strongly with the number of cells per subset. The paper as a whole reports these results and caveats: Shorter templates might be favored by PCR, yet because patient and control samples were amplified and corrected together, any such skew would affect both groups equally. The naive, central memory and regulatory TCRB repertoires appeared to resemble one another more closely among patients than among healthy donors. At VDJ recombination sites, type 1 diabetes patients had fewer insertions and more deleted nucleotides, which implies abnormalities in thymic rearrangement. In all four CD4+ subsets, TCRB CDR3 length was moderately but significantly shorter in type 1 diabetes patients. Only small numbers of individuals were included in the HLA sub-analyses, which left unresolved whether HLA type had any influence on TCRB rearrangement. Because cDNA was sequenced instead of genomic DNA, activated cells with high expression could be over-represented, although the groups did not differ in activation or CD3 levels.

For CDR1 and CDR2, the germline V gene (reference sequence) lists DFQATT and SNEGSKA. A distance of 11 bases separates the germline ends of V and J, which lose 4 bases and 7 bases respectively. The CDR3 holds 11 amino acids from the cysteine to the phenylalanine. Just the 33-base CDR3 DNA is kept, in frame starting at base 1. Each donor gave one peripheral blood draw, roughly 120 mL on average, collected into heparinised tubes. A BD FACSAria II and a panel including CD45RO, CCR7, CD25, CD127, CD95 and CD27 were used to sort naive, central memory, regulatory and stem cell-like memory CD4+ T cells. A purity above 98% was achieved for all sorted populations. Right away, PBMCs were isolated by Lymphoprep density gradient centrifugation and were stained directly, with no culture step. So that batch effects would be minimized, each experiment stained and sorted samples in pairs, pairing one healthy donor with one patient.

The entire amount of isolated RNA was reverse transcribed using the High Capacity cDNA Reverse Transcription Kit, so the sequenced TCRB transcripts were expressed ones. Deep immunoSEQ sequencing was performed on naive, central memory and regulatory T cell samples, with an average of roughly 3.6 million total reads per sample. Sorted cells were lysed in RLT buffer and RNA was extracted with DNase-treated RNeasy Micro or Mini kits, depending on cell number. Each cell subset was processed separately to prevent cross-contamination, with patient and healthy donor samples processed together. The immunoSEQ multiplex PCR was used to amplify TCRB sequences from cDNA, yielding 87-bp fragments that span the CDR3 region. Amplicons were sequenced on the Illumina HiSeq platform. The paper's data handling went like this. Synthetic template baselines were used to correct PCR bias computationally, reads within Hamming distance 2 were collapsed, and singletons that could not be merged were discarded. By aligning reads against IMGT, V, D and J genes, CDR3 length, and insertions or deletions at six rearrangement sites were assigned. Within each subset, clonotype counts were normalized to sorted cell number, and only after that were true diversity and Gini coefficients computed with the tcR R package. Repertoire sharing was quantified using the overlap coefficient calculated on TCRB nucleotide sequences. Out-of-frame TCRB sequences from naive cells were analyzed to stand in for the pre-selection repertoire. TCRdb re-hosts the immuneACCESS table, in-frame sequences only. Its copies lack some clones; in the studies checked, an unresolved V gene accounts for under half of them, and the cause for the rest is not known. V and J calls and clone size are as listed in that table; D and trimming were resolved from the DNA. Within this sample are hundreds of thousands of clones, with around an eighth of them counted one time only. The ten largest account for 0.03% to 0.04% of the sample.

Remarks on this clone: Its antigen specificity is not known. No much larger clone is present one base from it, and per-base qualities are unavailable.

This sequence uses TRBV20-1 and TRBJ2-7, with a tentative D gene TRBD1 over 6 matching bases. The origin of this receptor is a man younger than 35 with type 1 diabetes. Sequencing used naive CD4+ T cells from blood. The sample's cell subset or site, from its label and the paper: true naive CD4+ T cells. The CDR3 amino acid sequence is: CSATPGEEQYF. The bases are TGCAGTGCTACCCCAGGGGAGGAGCAGTACTTC.